This TCR beta chain is from a study of cytomegalovirus exposure and HLA in healthy donors. Donors showed nominal health when sampled, although they likely had unrecorded immune exposures. To note about this clone: Its target is not known.

This PCR relied on a set of 60 Vbeta primers and 13 Jbeta primers. Method: immunoSEQ multiplex PCR; TCRdb's copy keeps in-frame clones and lacks some. The data show 100,000 to 150,000 clones, with over 75% seen just once and approximately 6% held by the top ten. General observations from the study: Near-uniform donor sequencing depth was presumed by presence/absence analyses. Indistinguishability led to the exclusion of some V segments, TRBV6-2 and TRBV6-3 included. For most TCR sequences rarity was the rule, although some public TCRs occurred in many donors.

The CDR3 runs 14 residues. Germline lookup yields CDR1 MDHEN and CDR2 SYDVKM. The V and J ends lost 7 bases and 10 bases, in that order; junction bases with no gene match: 12. This clonotype was obtained from a woman in her forties in good health and CMV-seropositive. Sequencing was performed on PBMCs. J is TRBJ1-4 and V is TRBV28; TRBD1 matches at 7 bases. This CDR3 is CASKTGEGARKLFF. The CDR3 DNA reads as TGTGCCAGCAAGACGGGAGAGGGGGCCCGAAAACTGTTTTTT.